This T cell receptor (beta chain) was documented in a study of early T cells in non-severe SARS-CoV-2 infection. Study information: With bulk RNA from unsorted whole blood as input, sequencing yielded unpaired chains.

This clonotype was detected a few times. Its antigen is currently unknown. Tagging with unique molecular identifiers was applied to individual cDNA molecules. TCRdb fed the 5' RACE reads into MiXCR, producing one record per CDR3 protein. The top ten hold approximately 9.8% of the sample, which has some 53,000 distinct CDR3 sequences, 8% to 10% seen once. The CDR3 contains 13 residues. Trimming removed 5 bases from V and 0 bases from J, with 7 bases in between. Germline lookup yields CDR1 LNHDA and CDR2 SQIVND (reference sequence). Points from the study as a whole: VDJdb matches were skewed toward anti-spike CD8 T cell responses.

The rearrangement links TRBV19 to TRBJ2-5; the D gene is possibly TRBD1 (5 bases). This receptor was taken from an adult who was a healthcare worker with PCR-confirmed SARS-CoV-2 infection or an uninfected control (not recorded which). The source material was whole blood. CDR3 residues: CASSPGYQETQYF. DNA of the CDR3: TGTGCCAGTAGTCCAGGGTACCAAGAGACCCAGTACTTC.